The rows below give T cell receptor beta chains drawn from one sample of a study of beta chain features in type 1 diabetes. Data came from immunoSEQ multiplex PCR; TCRdb stores just in-frame clones and leaves some out. The repertoire consists of some 700,000 clones, with 10% to 15% occurring once and the leading ten covering 0.022%. The specimen sequenced was naive CD4+ T cells from blood. The receptors were sampled from a young man with type 1 diabetes. The CDR3 runs from the conserved cysteine through the conserved F or W. The D gene is left open where the match is weak. Expanded clones get a size class; other rows say once, few or many, or leave the size out.

d_call j_call clone_size v_call cdr3_nt cdr3_aa
- TRBJ2-7 few TRBV19 TGTGCCAGTAAGGACGTCCCGAGAGGGGAGCAGTACTTC CASKDVPRGEQYF
- TRBJ1-1 - TRBV7-9 TGTGCCAGCAGTTCTGACACTGAAGCTTTCTTT CASSSDTEAFF
- TRBJ2-1 - TRBV30 TGTGCCTGGAGTGTAGATTATGACAATGAGCAGTTCTTC CAWSVDYDNEQFF
- TRBJ1-1 few TRBV15 TGTGCCACCAGCACCCGGGGTACGGGTTATCAAGCTTTCTTT CATSTRGTGYQAFF
- TRBJ2-7 few TRBV19 TGTGCCAGTAGTATCGTCCTTCTGGGCGAGCAGTACTTC CASSIVLLGEQYF
- TRBJ2-7 few TRBV27 TGTGCCAGCAGTTTTGGGGGAGCAACCTACGAGCAGTACTTC CASSFGGATYEQYF
- TRBJ2-3 - TRBV7-9 TGTGCCAGCAGCTTAAAGAGCACAGATACGCAGTATTTT CASSLKSTDTQYF
- TRBJ2-2 - TRBV7-9 TGTGCCAGCAGCAAGGAAGGGACCGGGGAGCTGTTTTTT CASSKEGTGELFF
- TRBJ1-5 few TRBV19 TGTGCCAGTAGTATAGTCGGGCAGCCCCAGCATTTT CASSIVGQPQHF
- TRBJ2-1 few TRBV4-1 TGCGCCAGCAGCCAAGCGTCCTTCTACAATGAGCAGTTCTTC CASSQASFYNEQFF
- TRBJ1-1 - TRBV27 TGTGCCAGTCCAAATTGGGGGAACAACACTGAAGCTTTCTTT CASPNWGNNTEAFF
- TRBJ2-7 - TRBV11-2 TGTGCCAGCAGCGCAACAGGGAACGAGCAGTACTTC CASSATGNEQYF
TRBD2 TRBJ2-5 - TRBV11-3 TGTGCCAGCGGGACTAGCGGGGGGCCCCAAGAGACCCAGTACTTC CASGTSGGPQETQYF
TRBD1 TRBJ1-5 - TRBV7-9 TGTGCCAGCAGCGCGGGACAGCCTAGCAATCAGCCCCAGCATTTT CASSAGQPSNQPQHF
TRBD1 TRBJ2-6 few TRBV7-9 TGTGCCAGCAGCTCTACCGACAGGGGGATTGGGGCCAACGTCCTGACTTTC CASSSTDRGIGANVLTF
- TRBJ2-5 - TRBV5-8 TGTGCCAGCAGCATTTATATAGATCAAGAGACCCAGTACTTC CASSIYIDQETQYF
- TRBJ2-3 few TRBV5-1 TGCGCCAGCAGCTTGGGGGAAAGCACAGATACGCAGTATTTT CASSLGESTDTQYF
TRBD1 TRBJ2-3 few TRBV28 TGTGCCAGCACCTTACAGGGGGGCGCAGATACGCAGTATTTT CASTLQGGADTQYF
TRBD2 TRBJ2-5 few TRBV4-1 TGCGCCAGCAGCCAAGATAAGGTTGTGGGACTACAAGAGACCCAGTACTTC CASSQDKVVGLQETQYF
- TRBJ2-3 few TRBV2 TGTGCCAGCATGCAGGGGCTGGATACGCAGTATTTT CASMQGLDTQYF
- TRBJ1-1 - TRBV5-1 TGCGCCAGCAGCTTGTACCAGATGAACACTGAAGCTTTCTTT CASSLYQMNTEAFF
TRBD1 TRBJ1-2 - TRBV7-9 TGTGCCAGCAGCCCCGCGATCTACAGGGGGGGTGGCTACACCTTC CASSPAIYRGGGYTF
- TRBJ2-7 few TRBV6-6 TGTGCCAGCAGTTACGGGGACACTCTCTCCTACGAGCAGTACTTC CASSYGDTLSYEQYF
TRBD1 TRBJ1-5 - TRBV29-1 TGCAGCGTTGAAGGGCCAGGGGGGCAGCCCCAGCATTTT CSVEGPGGQPQHF
- TRBJ1-5 - TRBV27 TGTGCCAGCAGTTTCGGCAGGGTTGGCAATCAGCCCCAGCATTTT CASSFGRVGNQPQHF
- TRBJ2-7 few TRBV29-1 TGCAGCGTCGCTACGATACAGGAATCCTACGAGCAGTACTTC CSVATIQESYEQYF
- TRBJ1-1 - TRBV20-1 TGCAGTGCTAGAGCGCAGCCTGAAGCTTTCTTT CSARAQPEAFF
- TRBJ2-5 few TRBV29-1 TGCAGCGGCGGCTCATGGTATGACTTCCGGTGGGAGACCCAGTACTTC CSGGSWYDFRWETQYF
- TRBJ1-5 - TRBV10-2 TGCGCCAGCAGCGGAGGGAGGGGTCAGCCCCAGCATTTT CASSGGRGQPQHF
- TRBJ2-1 - TRBV30 TGTGCCTGGAGCGGGGTCCACAATGAGCAGTTCTTC CAWSGVHNEQFF
TRBD2 TRBJ2-1 - TRBV15 TGTGCCACCAGCAGAGATCGGGGAAGCGGGGGCTACAATGAGCAGTTCTTC CATSRDRGSGGYNEQFF
- TRBJ2-7 - TRBV10-3 TGTGCCATCAACTCGAAGGGTGCTTCCTACGAGCAGTACTTC CAINSKGASYEQYF
- TRBJ2-2 few TRBV25-1 TGTGCCAGCAGGCGTCAGGGAAACACCGGGGAGCTGTTTTTT CASRRQGNTGELFF
TRBD1 TRBJ1-5 - TRBV30 TGTGCCTGGAGTTTAGGGGGCTCAAATCAGCCCCAGCATTTT CAWSLGGSNQPQHF
- TRBJ1-1 few TRBV2 TGTGCCAGCACACACAGGGAGACGAACACTGAAGCTTTCTTT CASTHRETNTEAFF
- TRBJ2-3 few TRBV7-9 TGTGCCAGCAGCTTGGGTGGGGAAGATACGCAGTATTTT CASSLGGEDTQYF
- TRBJ2-1 few TRBV7-7 TGTGCCAGCAGCTTGGGACTGAACAATGAGCAGTTCTTC CASSLGLNNEQFF
- TRBJ2-5 - TRBV19 TGTGCCAGTAGTTTTGGGAAATCTTGGGAGACCCAGTACTTC CASSFGKSWETQYF
- TRBJ1-6 few TRBV7-2 TGTGCCAGCAGCTTAGGCCCACGTTCGCCCCTCCACTTT CASSLGPRSPLHF
TRBD2 TRBJ2-3 once TRBV4-1 TGCGCCAGCAGCGGGGGTGCGGGGGGCCTGAGCACAGATACGCAGTATTTT CASSGGAGGLSTDTQYF
TRBD1 TRBJ2-5 - TRBV6-5 TGTGCCAGCAGTTACACAGGGGGCGGAGGGGAGACCCAGTACTTC CASSYTGGGGETQYF
- TRBJ2-2 few TRBV13 TGTGCCAGCAGCCTACAGGCGAACACCGGGGAGCTGTTTTTT CASSLQANTGELFF
TRBD1 TRBJ1-5 few TRBV6-1 TGTGCCAGCGGTCAACAGGGGGATAGCAATCAGCCCCAGCATTTT CASGQQGDSNQPQHF
TRBD1 TRBJ1-1 - TRBV18 TGTGCCAGCTCACCAGGGACAGGCGCTGAAGCTTTCTTT CASSPGTGAEAFF
- TRBJ2-3 - TRBV28 TGTGCCAGCACTAGGGACGGAATCACAGATACGCAGTATTTT CASTRDGITDTQYF
- TRBJ2-7 few TRBV5-6 TGTGCCAGCAGCTCCCGGGACTCCTACGAGCAGTACTTC CASSSRDSYEQYF
- TRBJ2-1 - TRBV27 TGTGCCAGCAGTTTTGGTATTCCGATGAGCTCCTACAATGAGCAGTTCTTC CASSFGIPMSSYNEQFF
- TRBJ2-3 few TRBV28 TGTGCCAGCAGTTCACTTAGGGATACGCAGTATTTT CASSSLRDTQYF
TRBD1 TRBJ1-1 - TRBV2 TGTGCCAGCAGTGAGCAGGGGGCCAACACTGAAGCTTTCTTT CASSEQGANTEAFF